The TCR beta chain under discussion was sequenced for a study of blood T cell repertoires in COVID-19. Background on the study: The United States, Italy and Spain supplied acute and convalescent COVID-19 samples.

Per the germline V gene, CDR1 is LGHNA and CDR2 is YSLEER. This CDR3 region has 15 residues. Trimming cost V 2 bases and J 9 bases; bases outside gene matches: 6. The method was immunoSEQ multiplex PCR; TCRdb's version includes in-frame clones alone and lacks a portion of them. The sample has approximately 170,000 clones; 88% are singletons. The chain uses TRBV4-3 and TRBJ2-1, with 11 bases matching TRBD2. This sequence originates from a man aged 50 to 59 who had recovered from COVID-19. Sequenced: peripheral blood. The CDR3 spells CASSQRSGGAGEQFF. As DNA, the CDR3 is TGCGCCAGCAGCCAACGTAGCGGGGGGGCCGGTGAGCAGTTCTTC.